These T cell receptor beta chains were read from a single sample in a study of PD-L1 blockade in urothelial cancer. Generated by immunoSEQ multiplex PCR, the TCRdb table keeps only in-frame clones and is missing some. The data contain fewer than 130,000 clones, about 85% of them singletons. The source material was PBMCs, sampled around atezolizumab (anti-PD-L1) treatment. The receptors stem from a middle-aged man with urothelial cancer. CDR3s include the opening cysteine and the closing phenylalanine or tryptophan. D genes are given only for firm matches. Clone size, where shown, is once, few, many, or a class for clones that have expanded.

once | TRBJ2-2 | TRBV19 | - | CASSIEVQGTTGELFF | TGTGCCAGTAGTATAGAGGTACAGGGGACTACCGGGGAGCTGTTTTTT
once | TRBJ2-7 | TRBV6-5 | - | CASSSRGGNNYEQYF | TGTGCCAGCAGTTCGCGTGGGGGGAACAACTACGAGCAGTACTTC
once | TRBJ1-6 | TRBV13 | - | CASSKQGAYNSPLHF | TGTGCCAGCAGCAAACAAGGGGCCTATAATTCACCCCTCCACTTT
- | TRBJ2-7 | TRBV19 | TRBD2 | CASSGTSALLEQYF | TGTGCCAGTAGCGGGACTAGCGCCCTCCTCGAGCAGTACTTC
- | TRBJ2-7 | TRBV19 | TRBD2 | CASSMVAGDEQYF | TGTGCCAGTAGTATGGTAGCGGGAGACGAGCAGTACTTC
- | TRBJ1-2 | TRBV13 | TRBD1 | CASSLLQGAPVHGYTF | TGTGCCAGCAGCCTACTACAGGGGGCGCCTGTCCATGGCTACACCTTC
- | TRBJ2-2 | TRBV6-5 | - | CASSYRENTGELFF | TGTGCCAGCAGTTACCGGGAAAACACCGGGGAGCTGTTTTTT
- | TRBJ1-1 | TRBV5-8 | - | CASSLVGVGAFF | TGTGCCAGCAGCTTAGTTGGAGTTGGAGCTTTCTTT
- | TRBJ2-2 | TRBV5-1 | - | CASSLMMGGGTGELFF | TGCGCCAGCAGCTTGATGATGGGGGGAGGCACCGGGGAGCTGTTTTTT
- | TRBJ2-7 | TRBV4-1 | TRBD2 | CASSQGPASGIYEQYF | TGCGCCAGCAGCCAAGGACCAGCTAGCGGGATCTACGAGCAGTACTTC
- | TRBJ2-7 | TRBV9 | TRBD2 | CASSVGTSGRSSYEQYF | TGTGCCAGCAGCGTAGGGACTAGCGGGAGGAGCTCCTACGAGCAGTACTTC
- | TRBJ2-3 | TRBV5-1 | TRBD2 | CASSLETSHPSTDTQYF | TGCGCCAGCAGCTTGGAGACTAGCCACCCTAGCACAGATACGCAGTATTTT
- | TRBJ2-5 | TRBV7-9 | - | CASAQDGETQYF | TGTGCCAGCGCCCAGGATGGGGAGACCCAGTACTTC
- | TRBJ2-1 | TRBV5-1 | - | CASSFGMSADEQFF | TGCGCCAGCAGCTTCGGGATGTCGGCGGATGAGCAGTTCTTC
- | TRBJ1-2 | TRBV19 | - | CASSIRGYGYTF | TGTGCCAGTAGTATTCGGGGCTATGGCTACACCTTC
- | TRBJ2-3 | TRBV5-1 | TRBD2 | CASSRLTSGTDTQYF | TGCGCCAGCAGCCGCCTGACTAGCGGCACAGATACGCAGTATTTT
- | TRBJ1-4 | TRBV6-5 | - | CAGSYSFNRVREKLFF | TGTGCCGGCAGTTACTCATTTAACAGGGTACGCGAAAAACTGTTTTTT
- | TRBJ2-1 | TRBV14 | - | CASSPISGPYNEQFF | TGTGCCAGCAGCCCCATAAGCGGCCCGTACAATGAGCAGTTCTTC
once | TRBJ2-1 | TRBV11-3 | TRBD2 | CASSSRDYTNEQFF | TGTGCCAGCAGCTCCCGGGACTACACCAATGAGCAGTTCTTC
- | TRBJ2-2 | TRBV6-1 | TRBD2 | CASRGAGNTGELFF | TGTGCCAGCAGGGGAGCGGGAAACACCGGGGAGCTGTTTTTT
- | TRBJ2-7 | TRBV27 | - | CASSPRSYEQYF | TGTGCCAGCAGTCCCCGCTCCTACGAGCAGTACTTC
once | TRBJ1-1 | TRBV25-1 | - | CASSESGQGAMNTEAFF | TGTGCCAGCAGTGAATCGGGCCAAGGGGCCATGAACACTGAAGCTTTCTTT
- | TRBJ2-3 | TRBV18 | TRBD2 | CASSSTSGGTDTQYF | TGTGCCAGCTCATCCACTAGCGGTGGGACAGATACGCAGTATTTT
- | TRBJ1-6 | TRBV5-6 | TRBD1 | CASSPRDRGSYNSPLHF | TGTGCCAGCAGCCCCAGGGACAGGGGGTCCTATAATTCACCCCTCCACTTT
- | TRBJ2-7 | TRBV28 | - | CASSFERGRYEQYF | TGTGCCAGCAGTTTCGAGCGTGGGAGGTACGAGCAGTACTTC
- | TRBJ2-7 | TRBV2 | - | CASRRVNEQYF | TGTGCCAGCAGACGCGTTAACGAGCAGTACTTC
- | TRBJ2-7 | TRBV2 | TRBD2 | CASSGGDSGSYEQYF | TGTGCCAGCAGTGGGGGGGATAGCGGGAGTTACGAGCAGTACTTC
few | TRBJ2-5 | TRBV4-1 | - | CASSHTKFGETQYF | TGCGCCAGCAGCCATACCAAATTCGGGGAGACCCAGTACTTC
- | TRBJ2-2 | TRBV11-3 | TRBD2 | CASGPTLAGAGELFF | TGTGCCAGCGGCCCGACTTTAGCGGGAGCGGGGGAGCTGTTTTTT
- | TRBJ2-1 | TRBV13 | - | CASSLDRANEQFF | TGTGCCAGCAGCTTAGACAGGGCTAATGAGCAGTTCTTC
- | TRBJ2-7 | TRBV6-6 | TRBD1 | CASSSGGTGASYEQYF | TGTGCCAGCAGTTCAGGGGGGACAGGTGCATCCTACGAGCAGTACTTC
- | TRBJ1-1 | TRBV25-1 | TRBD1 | CASRETGVVTEAFF | TGTGCCAGCCGAGAGACAGGGGTGGTCACTGAAGCTTTCTTT
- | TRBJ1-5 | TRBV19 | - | CASSMGGDGNQPQHF | TGTGCCAGTAGTATGGGGGGTGACGGCAATCAGCCCCAGCATTTT
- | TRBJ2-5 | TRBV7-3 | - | CASSFGREETQYF | TGTGCCAGCAGCTTCGGGCGGGAAGAGACCCAGTACTTC
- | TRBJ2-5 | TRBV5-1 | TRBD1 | CASSSGTGGEETQYF | TGCGCCAGCAGCTCCGGGACAGGGGGCGAAGAGACCCAGTACTTC
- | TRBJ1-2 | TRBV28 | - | CASSLGAAGYTF | TGTGCCAGCAGTTTGGGGGCGGCTGGCTACACCTTC
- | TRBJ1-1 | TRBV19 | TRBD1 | CASTRDREGTEAFF | TGTGCCAGTACCCGGGACAGGGAAGGAACTGAAGCTTTCTTT
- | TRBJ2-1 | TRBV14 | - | CASSQVGPPTVDNEQFF | TGTGCCAGCAGCCAAGTCGGTCCTCCGACTGTCGACAATGAGCAGTTCTTC
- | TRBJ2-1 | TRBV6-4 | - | CASTPPVIAFYEQFF | TGTGCCAGCACCCCCCCCGTGATAGCGTTCTATGAGCAGTTCTTC
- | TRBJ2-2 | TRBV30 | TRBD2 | CAWSGGRVTGELFF | TGTGCCTGGAGCGGCGGGAGGGTCACCGGGGAGCTGTTTTTT
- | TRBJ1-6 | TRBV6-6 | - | CASSFPSGNNSPLHF | TGTGCCAGCAGTTTCCCCTCGGGGAATAATTCACCCCTCCACTTT
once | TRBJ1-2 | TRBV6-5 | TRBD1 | CASSYSRTGNHGYTF | TGTGCCAGCAGTTACTCGAGGACAGGGAACCATGGCTACACCTTC
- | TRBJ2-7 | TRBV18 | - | CASSPRIQIPAEQYF | TGTGCCAGCTCACCACGCATCCAGATACCCGCCGAGCAGTACTTC
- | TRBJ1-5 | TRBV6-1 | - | CASSEEGGYSNQPQHF | TGTGCCAGCAGTGAAGAAGGAGGCTATAGCAATCAGCCCCAGCATTTT
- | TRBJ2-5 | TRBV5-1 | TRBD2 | CASSLAGRAPETQYF | TGCGCCAGCAGCTTGGCGGGGAGGGCCCCCGAGACCCAGTACTTC
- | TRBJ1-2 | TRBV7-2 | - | CASSSYRARVDYGYTF | TGTGCCAGCAGCTCCTACAGGGCCCGGGTTGACTATGGCTACACCTTC
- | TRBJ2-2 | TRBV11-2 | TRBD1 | CASSLTGVNTGELFF | TGTGCCAGCAGCTTAACAGGGGTGAACACCGGGGAGCTGTTTTTT
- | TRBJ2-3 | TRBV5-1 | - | CASSLGIAADTQYF | TGCGCCAGCAGCTTGGGGATAGCGGCAGATACGCAGTATTTT
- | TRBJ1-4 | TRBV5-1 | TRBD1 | CASSSGGGGEKLFF | TGCGCCAGCAGCTCGGGAGGGGGCGGCGAAAAACTGTTTTTT
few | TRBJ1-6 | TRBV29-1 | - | CSVGEGYNSPLHF | TGCAGCGTCGGGGAGGGATATAATTCACCCCTCCACTTT
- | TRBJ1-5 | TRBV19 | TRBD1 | CASSITQGAGNQPQHF | TGTGCCAGTAGTATTACCCAGGGGGCGGGAAATCAGCCCCAGCATTTT
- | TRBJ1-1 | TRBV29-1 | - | CSVHLVAAFF | TGCAGCGTTCACCTGGTAGCGGCTTTCTTT
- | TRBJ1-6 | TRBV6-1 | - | CASIPKMDSPLHF | TGTGCCAGCATCCCTAAGATGGATTCACCCCTCCACTTT
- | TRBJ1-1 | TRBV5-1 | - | CASSLAGSEAFF | TGCGCCAGCAGCTTGGCAGGGTCTGAAGCTTTCTTT